The T cell receptor (beta chain) under discussion was sequenced for a study of response to subunit inactivated influenza vaccine. This clonotype was seen more than once but under ten times. One entry per CDR3 protein, called by TCRdb with MiXCR from the RT-PCR reads. The sample lists 700,000 to 800,000 distinct CDR3 sequences, 15% to 20% occurring once. V was pared by 4 bases and J by 1 base, with 14 bases between. Germline CDR1 is LNHDA and CDR2 is SQIVND (reference sequence). The CDR3 length is 16 residues. The sequences come from PBMCs from blood, collected 5 days after vaccination. The clonotype originates from a man aged 50 or older who received an inactivated influenza vaccine. V and J are TRBV19 and TRBJ2-1, with a possible D match to TRBD2 (6 bases). CDR3 residues: CASSTPTSHSYNEQFF. The CDR3 nucleotides read TGTGCCAGTAGTACCCCCACTAGCCATTCCTACAATGAGCAGTTCTTC.